This TCR beta chain was sequenced during a study of response to subunit inactivated influenza vaccine. Study-wide results and limits: Few new T cells, the authors suggested, are recruited by each seasonal influenza vaccination.

This clonotype was seen only a few times. Its antigen remains unidentified. MiXCR was run by TCRdb on the RT-PCR reads, yielding one entry per CDR3 protein. Found here are more than 700,000 distinct CDR3 sequences, 21% of them singletons; the top ten hold approximately 10%. Germline V gene sequence: CDR1 DFQATT, CDR2 SNEGSKA (reference sequence). The CDR3 has 14 amino acids. Trimming left V 0 bases short and J 0 bases short, with 6 bases between. V and J are TRBV20-1 and TRBJ2-1; D gene ambiguous. The specimen was PBMCs from blood, collected roughly 5 days after vaccination. The TCR comes from a man aged 50 to 59 who received an inactivated influenza vaccine. CDR3 amino acids: CSARDLGSYNEQFF. In DNA form, the CDR3 reads TGCAGTGCTAGAGATCTGGGCTCCTACAATGAGCAGTTCTTC.